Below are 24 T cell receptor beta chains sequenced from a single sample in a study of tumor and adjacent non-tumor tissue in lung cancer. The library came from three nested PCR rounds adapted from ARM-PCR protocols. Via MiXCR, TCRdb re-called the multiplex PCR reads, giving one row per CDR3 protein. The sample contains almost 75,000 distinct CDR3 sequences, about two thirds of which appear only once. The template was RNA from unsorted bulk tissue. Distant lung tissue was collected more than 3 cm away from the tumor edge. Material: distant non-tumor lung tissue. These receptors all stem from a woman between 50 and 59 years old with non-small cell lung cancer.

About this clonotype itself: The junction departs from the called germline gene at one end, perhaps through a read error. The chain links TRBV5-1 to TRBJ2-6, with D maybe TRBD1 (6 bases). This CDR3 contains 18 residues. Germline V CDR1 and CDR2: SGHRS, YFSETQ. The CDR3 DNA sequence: TGCGCCAGCAGCCGCCAGGGGACCTCTGGCTATGGGGCCAACGTCCTGATTTTC. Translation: CASSRQGTSGYGANVLIF.

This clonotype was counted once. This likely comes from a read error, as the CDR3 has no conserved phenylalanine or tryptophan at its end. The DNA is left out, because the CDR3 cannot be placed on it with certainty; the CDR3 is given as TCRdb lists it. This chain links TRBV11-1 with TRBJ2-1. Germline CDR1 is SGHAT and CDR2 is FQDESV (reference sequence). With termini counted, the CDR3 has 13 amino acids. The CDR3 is CASSLPLLNEQLL.

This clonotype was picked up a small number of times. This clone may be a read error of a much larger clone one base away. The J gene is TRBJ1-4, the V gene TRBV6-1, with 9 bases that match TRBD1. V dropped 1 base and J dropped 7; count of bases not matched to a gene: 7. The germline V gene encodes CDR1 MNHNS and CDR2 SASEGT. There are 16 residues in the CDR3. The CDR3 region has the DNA TGTGCCAGCAGTGAAGTAACCGGGACAGGGCTTGAAAAACTGTTTTTT. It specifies CASSEVTGTGLEKLFF.

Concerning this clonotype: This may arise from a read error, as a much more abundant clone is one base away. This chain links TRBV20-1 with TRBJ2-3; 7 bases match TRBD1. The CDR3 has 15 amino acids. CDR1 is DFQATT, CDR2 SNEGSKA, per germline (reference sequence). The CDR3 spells CRARDRTGTTDTQYF. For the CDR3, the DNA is TGCAGGGCTAGAGATCGGACAGGTACCACAGATACGCAGTATTTT.

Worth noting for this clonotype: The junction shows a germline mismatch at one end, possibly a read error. The CDR3 sequence: CSSSPRGHTGELFF. The CDR3 region has the DNA TGTAGCAGCAGCCCCAGGGGGCACACCGGAGAGCTGTTTTTT. The gene calls are TRBV12-3 or TRBV12-4 and TRBJ2-2; 8 bases line up with TRBD1. CDR3 length equals 14 residues.

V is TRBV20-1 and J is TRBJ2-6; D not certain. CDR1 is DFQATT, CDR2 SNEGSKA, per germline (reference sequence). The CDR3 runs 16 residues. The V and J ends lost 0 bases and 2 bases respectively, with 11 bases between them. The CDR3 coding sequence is TGCAGTGCTAGAGACAGTAGGAGCGCTGGGGCCAACGTCCTGACTTTC. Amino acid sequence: CSARDSRSAGANVLTF.

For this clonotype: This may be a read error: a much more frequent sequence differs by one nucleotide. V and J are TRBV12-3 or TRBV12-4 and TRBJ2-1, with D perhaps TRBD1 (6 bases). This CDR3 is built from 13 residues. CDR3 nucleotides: TGTGCCAGCAGTTGGGACAACTACAGTGAGCAGTTCTTC. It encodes CASSWDNYSEQFF.

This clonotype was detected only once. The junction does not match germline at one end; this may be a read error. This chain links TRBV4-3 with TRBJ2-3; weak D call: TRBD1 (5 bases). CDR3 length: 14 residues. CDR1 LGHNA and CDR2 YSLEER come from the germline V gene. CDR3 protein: CASSQGPSTDAQYF. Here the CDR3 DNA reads TGCGCCAGCAGCCAGGGGCCTTCCACAGATGCGCAGTATTTT.

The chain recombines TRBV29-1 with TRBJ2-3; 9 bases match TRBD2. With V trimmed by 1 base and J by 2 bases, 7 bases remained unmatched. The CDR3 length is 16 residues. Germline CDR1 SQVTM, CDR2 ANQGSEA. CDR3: CSVEGGLAGPTDTQYF. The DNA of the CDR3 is TGCAGCGTTGAAGGGGGACTAGCAGGACCCACAGATACGCAGTATTTT.

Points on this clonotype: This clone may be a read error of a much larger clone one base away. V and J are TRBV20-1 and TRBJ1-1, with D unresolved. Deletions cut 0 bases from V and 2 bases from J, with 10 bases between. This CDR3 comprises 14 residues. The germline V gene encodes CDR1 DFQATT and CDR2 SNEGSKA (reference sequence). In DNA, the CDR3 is TGCAGTGCTAGAGACAACCCCATCAACACTGAAGCTTTCTTT. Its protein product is CSARDNPINTEAFF.

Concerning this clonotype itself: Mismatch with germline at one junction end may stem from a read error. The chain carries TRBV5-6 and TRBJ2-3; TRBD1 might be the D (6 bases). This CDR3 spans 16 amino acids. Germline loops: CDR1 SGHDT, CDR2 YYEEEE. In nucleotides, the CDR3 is TGTGCCAGCAGCCGTACACCGACTGGGGGCGTGGATGCGCACTATTTT. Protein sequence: CASSRTPTGGVDAHYF.

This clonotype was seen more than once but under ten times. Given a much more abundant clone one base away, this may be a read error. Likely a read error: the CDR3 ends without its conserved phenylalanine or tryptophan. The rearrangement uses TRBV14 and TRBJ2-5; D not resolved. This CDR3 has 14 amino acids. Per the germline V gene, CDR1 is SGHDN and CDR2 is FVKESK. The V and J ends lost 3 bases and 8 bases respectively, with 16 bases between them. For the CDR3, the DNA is TGTGCCAGCAGCCAGCAAGATTTTGGCGGTACCCAGTACCTC. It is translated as CASSQQDFGGTQYL.

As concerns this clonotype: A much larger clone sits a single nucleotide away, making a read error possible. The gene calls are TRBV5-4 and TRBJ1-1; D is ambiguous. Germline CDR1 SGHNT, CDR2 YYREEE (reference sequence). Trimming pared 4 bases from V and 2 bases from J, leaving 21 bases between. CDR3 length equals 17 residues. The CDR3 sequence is CASSAKARHAINTEAFF. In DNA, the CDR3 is TGTGCCAGCAGCGCAAAAGCCCGACATGCAATCAACACTGAAGCTTTCTTT.

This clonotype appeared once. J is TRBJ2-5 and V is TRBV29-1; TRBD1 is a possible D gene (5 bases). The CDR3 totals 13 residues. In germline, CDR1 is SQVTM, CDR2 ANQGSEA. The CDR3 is CNVLQGVEETQYF. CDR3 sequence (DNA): TGCAACGTATTGCAGGGTGTGGAAGAGACCCAGTACTTC.

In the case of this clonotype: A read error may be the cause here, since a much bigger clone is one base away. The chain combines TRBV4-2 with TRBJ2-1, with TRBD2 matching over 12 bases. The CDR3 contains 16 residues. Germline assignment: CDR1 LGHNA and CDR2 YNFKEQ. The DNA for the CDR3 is TGTGCCAGCAGCCAAGAAACTAGCGGGAGGTACAATGAGCAGTTGTTC. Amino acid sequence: CASSQETSGRYNEQLF.

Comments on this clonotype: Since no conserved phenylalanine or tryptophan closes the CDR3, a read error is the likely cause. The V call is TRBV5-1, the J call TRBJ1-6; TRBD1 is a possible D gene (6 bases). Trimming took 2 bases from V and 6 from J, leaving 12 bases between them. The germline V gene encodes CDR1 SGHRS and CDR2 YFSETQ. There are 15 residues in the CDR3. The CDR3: CASSLPGQINSPLHC. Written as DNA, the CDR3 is TGCGCCAGCAGCTTACCGGGACAAATTAATTCACCCCTCCACTGT.

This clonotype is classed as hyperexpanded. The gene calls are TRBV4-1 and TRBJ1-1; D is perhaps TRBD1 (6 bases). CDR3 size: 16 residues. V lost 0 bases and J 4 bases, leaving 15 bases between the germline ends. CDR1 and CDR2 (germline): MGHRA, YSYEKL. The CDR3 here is CASSQDLYRVGTEAFF. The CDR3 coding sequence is TGCGCCAGCAGCCAAGATCTCTACAGGGTCGGCACTGAAGCTTTCTTT.

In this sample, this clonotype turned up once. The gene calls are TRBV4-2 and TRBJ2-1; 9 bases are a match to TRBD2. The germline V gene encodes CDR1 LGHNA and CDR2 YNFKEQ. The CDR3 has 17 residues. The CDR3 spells CTTSQDSASGILYEQFF. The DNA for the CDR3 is TGTACCACCAGCCAAGATTCGGCTAGCGGGATTTTGTATGAGCAGTTCTTC.

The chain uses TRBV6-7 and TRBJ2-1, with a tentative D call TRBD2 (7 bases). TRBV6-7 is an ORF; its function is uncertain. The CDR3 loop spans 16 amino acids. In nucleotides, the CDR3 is TGTGCAGCGCCTCCCAGCGGGGACACCCAATACAATGAGCAGTTCTTC. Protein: CAAPPSGDTQYNEQFF.

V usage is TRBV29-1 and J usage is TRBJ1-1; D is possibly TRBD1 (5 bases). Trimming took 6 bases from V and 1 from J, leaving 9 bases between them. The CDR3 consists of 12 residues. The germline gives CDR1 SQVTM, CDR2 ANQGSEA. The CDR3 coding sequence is TGCAGCGTGAAGAGGGGGAACACTGAAGCTTTCTTT. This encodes CSVKRGNTEAFF. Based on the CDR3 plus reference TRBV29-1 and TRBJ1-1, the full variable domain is SAVISQKPSRDICQRGTSLTIQCQVDSQVTMMFWYRQQPGQSLTLIATANQGSEATYESGFVIDKFPISRPNLTFSTLTVSNMSPEDSSIYLCSVKRGNTEAFFGQGTRLTVV.

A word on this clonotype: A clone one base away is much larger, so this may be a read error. CDR3: CNVEDFSGRDYGYTF. In nucleotides, the CDR3 is TGCAACGTTGAAGATTTTAGCGGGCGGGACTATGGCTACACCTTC. This chain links TRBV29-1 with TRBJ1-2, with D uncertain. The CDR3 spans 15 residues. Germline CDR1 is SQVTM and CDR2 is ANQGSEA.

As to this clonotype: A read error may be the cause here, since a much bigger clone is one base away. The CDR3 region has the DNA TGCGCCAGCAGCGAACACGACGGGTCCGGGGAGCTGTTTTTT. Translation: CASSEHDGSGELFF. V is TRBV4-1 and J is TRBJ2-2; no firm D call. The CDR3 has 14 amino acids. Germline V gene sequence: CDR1 MGHRA, CDR2 YSYEKL. V was cut by 5 bases and J by 6 bases, with 13 bases left in between.

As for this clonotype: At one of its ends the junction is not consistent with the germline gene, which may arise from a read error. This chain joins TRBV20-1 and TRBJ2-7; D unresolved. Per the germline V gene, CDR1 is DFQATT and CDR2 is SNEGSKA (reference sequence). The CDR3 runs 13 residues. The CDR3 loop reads CSAQVASTYEQYF. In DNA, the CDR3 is TGCAGTGCCCAGGTCGCTTCTACCTACGAGCAATACTTC.

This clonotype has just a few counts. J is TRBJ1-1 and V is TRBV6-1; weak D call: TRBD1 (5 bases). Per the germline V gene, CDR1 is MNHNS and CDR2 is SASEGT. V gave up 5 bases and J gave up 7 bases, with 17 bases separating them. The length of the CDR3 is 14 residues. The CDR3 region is CASSFDRAPLEAFF. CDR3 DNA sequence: TGTGCCAGCAGTTTTGACAGAGCTCCACTTGAAGCTTTCTTT.